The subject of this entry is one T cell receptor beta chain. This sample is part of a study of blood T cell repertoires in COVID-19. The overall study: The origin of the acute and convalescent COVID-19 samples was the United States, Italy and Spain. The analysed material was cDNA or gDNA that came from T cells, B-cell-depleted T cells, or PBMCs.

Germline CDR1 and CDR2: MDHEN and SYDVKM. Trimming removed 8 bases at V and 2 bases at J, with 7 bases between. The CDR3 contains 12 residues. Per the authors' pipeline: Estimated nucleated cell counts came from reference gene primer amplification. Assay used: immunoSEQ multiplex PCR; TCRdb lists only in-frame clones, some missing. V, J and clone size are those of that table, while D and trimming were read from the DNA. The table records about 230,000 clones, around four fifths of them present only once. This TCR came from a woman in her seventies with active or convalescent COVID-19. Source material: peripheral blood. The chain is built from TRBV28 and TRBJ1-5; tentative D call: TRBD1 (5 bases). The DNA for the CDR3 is TGTGCCAGCGGCAGGGGCAATCAGCCCCAGCATTTT. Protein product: CASGRGNQPQHF.